Described below is a single T cell receptor beta chain sequence and its context. No antigen is known for it. The data originate from a study of Ad26.COV2.S vaccination and SARS-CoV-2 variants. Overall study: A participant enrolled in the COV1001 Ad26.COV2.S trial arm provided the sample. Points from the study as a whole: Vaccine recipients had higher spike-specific TCR breadth than placebo recipients. Substantial response breadth was reportedly seen for spike-specific CD8+ and CD4+ T cells after vaccination.

Noted treatment: some 19 received Ad26.COV2.S at low or high dose, single or two shots; about five received placebo; per-sample allocation not given. Sampling was performed 63 days after the first vaccine or placebo injection. This CDR3 has 15 residues. V trimming: 4 bases; J trimming: 0 bases; junction bases outside the gene matches: 6. Per germline, CDR1 LGHDT and CDR2 YNNKEL (reference sequence). Measured with immunoSEQ multiplex PCR; TCRdb has only the in-frame clones, and not every one. Among hundreds of thousands of clones listed, 75% to 90% were seen once. The sequenced sample was peripheral blood, obtained in a trial of Ad26.COV2.S vaccine versus placebo. The TCR sequence derives from a person aged 18-65 years who received the Ad26.COV2.S COVID-19 vaccine or a placebo. The rearrangement joins TRBV3-1 (or the pseudogene TRBV3-2) to TRBJ2-7, with 7 positions matching TRBD1. CDR3 residues: CASSLRDSGSYEQYF. CDR3 DNA: TGTGCCAGCAGCCTCCGGGACAGTGGCTCCTACGAGCAGTACTTC.